This TCR beta chain was recovered during a study of shared clonotypes between healthy human individuals. Looked up from germline, CDR1 is MDHEN and CDR2 is SYDVKM. CDR3 length: 17 amino acids. V was clipped by 5 bases and J by 6 bases, with 23 bases between them. This clone has a single count. The antigen is not known. Findings and caveats of the study: Generally, naive subsets (rather than memory subsets) showed larger estimated richness.

Generated by immunoSEQ multiplex PCR, the TCRdb table keeps only in-frame clones and is missing some. In the table there are about 2.3 million clones, 85% to 95% of which are singletons. This receptor was taken from a man between 18 and 29 years old in good health. Some clones in this sample may be carry-over from other donors' samples. The chain uses TRBV28 and TRBJ1-5; the D gene is possibly TRBD1 (6 bases). Sequenced: naive CD4+ T cells from PBMCs. Sample subset: CD45RA+ positively selected. The CDR3 is CASSRRFGSRGFQPQHF. The CDR3 nucleotides read TGTGCCAGCAGTCGTAGATTCGGCTCTAGGGGGTTTCAGCCCCAGCATTTT.